This T cell receptor beta chain was captured in a study of cytomegalovirus exposure and HLA in healthy donors (dated by TCRdb to about 2017). With respect to the entire study: An earlier analysis of roughly 500 of the donors reported 250 to 300 Gb of sequence data and roughly 110 million unique TCR beta sequences from some 180 million T cells. About 320 gigabases of sequencing data and some 85 million unique TCR sequences were included in an early release covering several hundred HLA-typed donors. Among the roughly 400 genotyped donors, around 81% belonged to the genetic ancestry cluster associated with self-reported Caucasian donors. The study aimed to test whether signatures of past pathogen exposure could be identified by cataloging public T cell receptors. Using immunosequencing, the study profiled T cell repertoires from 640 or so subjects and related those repertoires to cytomegalovirus serostatus. Besides the first cohort of approximately 710 subjects, a separate validation cohort made up of roughly 120 different subjects was used. To predict cytomegalovirus infection status, the study brought together high-throughput TCR immunosequencing, statistical association of individual TCRs with disease status, and machine learning. A later analysis re-analyzed previously published TCR beta repertoires from roughly 690 donors and added high-resolution HLA genotyping to study TCR occurrence patterns. Rather than using new phenotypic data, the later analysis identified candidate immune exposures from TCR beta sequences and from how often those sequences occurred across donors. In an earlier analysis of more than 550 of the donors, high-throughput TCR beta sequencing was used to judge whether each TCR beta V gene segment behaved as functional or pseudogenic. Alongside the repertoire data, information on donor age, sex, ethnicity and CMV serostatus was compiled. A later genetic analysis used genome-wide SNP genotypes for about 55% of the 666 donors, treating that subset as a discovery cohort. All discovery cohort repertoires had been generated using a single sequencing platform. Class I and class II HLA loci were covered by the typing at four-digit resolution. Typing coverage differed by locus: A, B, C, DRB1 and DQB1 were typed in about 620-630 donors, DQA1 in 522, DPA1 in 600 to 610, and DPB1 in roughly 470. Roughly 5 DR-DQ haplotypes were treated as single units for association and clustering because of strong linkage in the cohort. Among around 400 genotyped donors of the cohort, an average of around 220,000 unique TCR beta nucleotide sequences was sequenced per donor, of which about 18% were non-productive. Paper-wide results and their limitations: Broadly in line with IMGT annotations, most TCR beta V segments showed up in productive rearrangements about 90% or about 30% of the time in an earlier analysis of 587 of the donors. In a later analysis, TCR association rates were found to vary across HLA loci, with the most associated TCRs seen for DRB1 alleles and the fewest for HLA-C alleles. Linkage disequilibrium might explain the correlated functional status among segregating V segments, but an unknown experimental factor could not be ruled out. A few of the identified cytomegalovirus-associated TCR beta chains were confirmed in vitro to be specific for cytomegalovirus antigens. In a later analysis, several top co-occurrence clusters were reported to appear linked to parvovirus B19, influenza, CMV and Epstein-Barr virus. For the cohort, immune exposure information was limited to CMV serostatus. A later genetic analysis associated a missense DCLRE1C variant with V-gene and J-gene trimming of TCR beta chains, and an independent cohort replicated the association. The 87-base-pair reads could not distinguish some IMGT-functional V segments, including TRBV6-2 and TRBV6-3, so those segments were excluded. In both the original and validation cohorts, the classifier was reported to diagnose cytomegalovirus status with high specificity and sensitivity. It was suggested by the authors that the approach could potentially be generalized to other disease states and immunological phenotypes. Because counts were too low, roughly 16 rarely observed V segments, including chromosome 9 orphons, were excluded from the earlier analysis of a few hundred of the donors. Most TCR sequences were observed very rarely across donors, whereas some public TCRs were present in many individuals. A later analysis associated 15,000 or so TCR beta sequences with specific HLA alleles at a false discovery rate of 0.05. The cohort was sequenced for TCR beta chains only, and without alpha or paired-chain data the features that could be detected were limited. Because HLA typing was unavailable for some donors at each locus, only the typed subset was used in association tests. A further reported finding was that TCR beta sequences accurately predicted the HLA-A and HLA-B alleles for most subjects in the first cohort. In the study, approximately 160 TCR beta chains were listed as associated with cytomegalovirus. A cluster of highly shared sequence variants was judged likely to represent a technical artifact of the sequencing pipeline. A later analysis found that most CMV-associated TCR beta chains appeared HLA-restricted, with HLA associations seemingly driven largely by CMV exposure. Strong co-occurrence of HLA alleles, especially DR and DQ, made assigning TCR associations to individual alleles difficult. According to a later genetic analysis, donors in an Asian-associated ancestry cluster had fewer N-insertions in productive TCRs than the roughly 700-donor mean. Presence/absence analyses assumed roughly uniform sequencing depth across donors, an assumption that may not hold. Compared with equally common non-associated chains, HLA-associated TCR beta chains in a later analysis were more clonally expanded and had lower generation probabilities.

Points on this clone: The specificity of this receptor is unknown.

Library creation used the immunoSEQ multiplex PCR assay. For the multiplex PCR, a mixture combining 60 forward primers for TCR Vbeta segments and 13 reverse primers for TCR Jbeta segments was used. The CDR3 region of rearranged TCR beta genes was amplified from genomic DNA with a multiplex PCR assay. The Illumina HiSeq System was used to sequence the amplified TCR beta libraries as 87-base-pair reads. Turning to the authors' computational methods: Across the roughly 600 repertoires, a later analysis counted 78 million or so unique TCR beta chains, 8.5 million to 12 million of which were shared by at least two donors. Raw reads were error-corrected and collapsed into unique sequences with a nearest-neighbor algorithm that merged closely related sequences to remove PCR and sequencing errors. CDR3 sequences were aligned to IMGT reference sequences to assign V, D and J gene segments. For a sequence to be retained, a match of at least six nucleotides to both a V gene segment and a J gene segment was required. A rearrangement counted as productive if the CDR3 had no stop codons and remained in frame with V and J, and every other rearrangement counted as non-productive. Following IMGT convention, CDR3 was defined as the stretch from the second conserved V-encoded cysteine to the conserved J-encoded phenylalanine. Sequences without an unambiguous match to a single V gene segment were excluded from the earlier analysis of 587 of the donors. In an earlier analysis of roughly 500 of the donors, V segments were called functional above 56.7% productive rearrangements and were called segregating when the between-donor standard deviation exceeded 5%. A statistical classification framework was developed to diagnose cytomegalovirus status using the catalog of TCR beta chain sequences. In a later analysis, TCR nucleotide sequences were compared against IMGT/GENE-DB human TR gene sequences so that V and J genes could be assigned. In a later analysis, CDR3 sequences and most-parsimonious VDJ recombination scenarios were assigned using the TCRdist pipeline. A later analysis defined each TCR beta chain by its CDR3 amino acid sequence plus V-gene family, and excluded reads lacking a unique V-gene family. A later analysis removed 450 to 600 highly shared, low-generation-probability nucleotide sequences to deal with suspected cross-contamination and a sequencing artifact. For each public chain, a later analysis derived a clonal expansion index from normalized ranks of inferred template counts within each repertoire. In a later analysis, generation probabilities were computed using a VDJ recombination model fitted to out-of-frame rearrangements, and the results were checked against IGoR. Hypergeometric tests were used in a later analysis to score TCR-TCR, TCR-HLA and TCR-CMV co-occurrence, with a repertoire-size bias correction applied to the TCR pairs. In a later analysis, false discovery rates were estimated by permuting HLA or CMV assignments 20 times. In a later analysis, co-occurring TCRs were grouped using DBSCAN, and TCRdist sequence similarity was added for clustering within HLA-allele-positive subsets. Repertoires with fewer than 30,000 or more than 120,000 public chains were left out of co-occurrence clustering, as were five repertoires with anomalous nucleotide sharing. What TCRdb holds here is the immuneACCESS table cut down to in-frame rearrangements. Part of the clones is not present; checked against another copy, under half of the missing clones reflect an unresolved V gene, and the others are unexplained. The DNA gave D and trimming, while V, J and clone size come from that table. This sample's table lists roughly 39,000 clones. Over 1% of the sample is in the top ten clones.

CDR1 MRHNA and CDR2 SNTAGT are derived from the germline V gene. The junction shows trimming of 8 bases on V and 6 bases on J, and the gene matches do not reach 4 bases of it. From the cysteine up to the phenylalanine, the CDR3 has a length of 12 residues. Just CDR3 DNA is preserved here, 36 bases in frame from base 1. The cohort was made up of roughly 670 healthy bone marrow donors. At the time of sampling, every cohort member was nominally healthy, though immune exposures that went unrecorded were likely present. The donor tested CMV seronegative and was one of the 352 seronegative cohort members. Every donor gave a peripheral blood sample, and the peripheral blood mononuclear cells from that sample were used for TCR beta sequencing. The Qiagen DNeasy Blood Extraction Kit was used to extract genomic DNA from the blood cell samples.

Sequencing was done on a sample of PBMCs. The receptor was derived from a man aged 25 to 40 in good health and CMV-seronegative. The receptor chain draws on TRBV6-4 and TRBJ1-2; 9 nucleotides in the junction match TRBD1. For the CDR3, the sequence is CASLDRGHGYTF. The nucleotide sequence is given as TGTGCCAGCCTGGACAGGGGCCATGGCTACACCTTC.